This T cell receptor beta chain was observed in a study of cytomegalovirus exposure and HLA in healthy donors. The germline V gene has CDR1 SNHLY and CDR2 FYNNEI. The CDR3 contains 13 residues. Both 60 Vbeta primers and 13 Jbeta primers went into the PCR. TCRdb's table, derived via immunoSEQ multiplex PCR, lists solely in-frame clones and lacks some. This sample has about 120,000 clones, with over 65% found just once. Note on this clone: The antigen is undetermined.

Study outcomes and limitations: Altogether, 170 or so TCR beta chains were recorded as cytomegalovirus-associated. Specific recognition of CMV antigens was confirmed in vitro for a few chains (all CMV-associated). Excluded were some V segments that proved indistinguishable, including TRBV6-2 and TRBV6-3.

The receptor's source is a woman in her thirties or forties in good health and CMV-seropositive. The rearrangement joins TRBV2 to TRBJ2-5; 9 bases agree with TRBD1. With the DNA end fitting TRBJ2-7 better, the J assignment may be wrong. Sequenced input: PBMCs. Here the CDR3 reads CASYRGLSYEQYF. The CDR3 nucleotides read TGTGCCAGCTACAGGGGGCTGTCCTACGAGCAGTACTTC.